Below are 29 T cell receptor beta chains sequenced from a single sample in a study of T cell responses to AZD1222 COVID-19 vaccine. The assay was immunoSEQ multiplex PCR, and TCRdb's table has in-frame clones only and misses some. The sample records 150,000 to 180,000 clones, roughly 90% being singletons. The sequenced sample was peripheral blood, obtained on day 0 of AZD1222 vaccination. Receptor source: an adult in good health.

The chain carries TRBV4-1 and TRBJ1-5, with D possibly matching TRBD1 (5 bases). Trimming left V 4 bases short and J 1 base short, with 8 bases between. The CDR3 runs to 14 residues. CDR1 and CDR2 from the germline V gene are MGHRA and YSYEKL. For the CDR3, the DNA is TGCGCCAGCAGCCTTGGGGGGAGCAATCAGCCCCAGCATTTT. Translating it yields CASSLGGSNQPQHF.

CDR3 nucleotide sequence: TGCGCCAGCAGCTTGGCCGATGACAGGGCGGCTTTCTTT. Translation: CASSLADDRAAFF. The genes are TRBV5-1 and TRBJ1-1, with 7 nucleotides matching TRBD1. Trimming removed 0 bases from V and 11 bases from J; junction bases left unmatched: 7. CDR1 SGHRS and CDR2 YFSETQ come from the germline V gene. This CDR3 spans 13 amino acids.

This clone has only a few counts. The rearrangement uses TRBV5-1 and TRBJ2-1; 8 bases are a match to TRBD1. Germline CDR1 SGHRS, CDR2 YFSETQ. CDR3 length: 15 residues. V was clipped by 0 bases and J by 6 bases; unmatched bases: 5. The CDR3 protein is CASSLDRGDLNEQFF. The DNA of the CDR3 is TGCGCCAGCAGCTTGGACAGGGGGGACCTCAATGAGCAGTTCTTC. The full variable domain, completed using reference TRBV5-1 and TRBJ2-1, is KAGVTQTPRYLIKTRGQQVTLSCSPISGHRSVSWYQQTPGQGLQFLFEYFSETQRNKGNFPGRFSGRQFSNSRSEMNVSTLELGDSALYLCASSLDRGDLNEQFFGPGTRLTVL.

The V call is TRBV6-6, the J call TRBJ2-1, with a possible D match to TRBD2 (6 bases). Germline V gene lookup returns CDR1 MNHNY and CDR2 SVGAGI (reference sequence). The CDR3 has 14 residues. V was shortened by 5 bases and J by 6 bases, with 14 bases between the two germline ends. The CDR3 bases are TGTGCCAGCAGTCCTGGGACTTCCCTCAATGAGCAGTTCTTC. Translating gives CASSPGTSLNEQFF.

CDR3 nucleotides: TGCGCCAGCAGCCAAGGGGAGGGGGCGAACACTGAAGCTTTCTTT. Protein: CASSQGEGANTEAFF. This chain links TRBV4-3 with TRBJ1-1; TRBD1 agrees at 7 bases. The CDR3 has 15 amino acids. V shed 1 base, J shed 1 base, and the junction held 3 bases outside the gene matches. Germline V gene lookup returns CDR1 LGHNA and CDR2 YSLEER.

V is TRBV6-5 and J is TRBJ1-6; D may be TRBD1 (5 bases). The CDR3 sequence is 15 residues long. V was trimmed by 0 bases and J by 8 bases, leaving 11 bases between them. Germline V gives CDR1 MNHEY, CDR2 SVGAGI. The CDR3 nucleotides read TGTGCCAGCAGTTACTCGTACGGGGGGGATTCACCCCTCCACTTT. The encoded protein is CASSYSYGGDSPLHF.

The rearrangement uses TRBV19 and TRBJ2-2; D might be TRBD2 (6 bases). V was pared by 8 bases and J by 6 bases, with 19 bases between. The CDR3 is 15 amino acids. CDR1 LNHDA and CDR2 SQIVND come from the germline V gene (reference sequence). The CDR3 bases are TGTGCCAGTGGCTGGGGGGTGGTTAGGGCCGGGGAGCTGTTTTTT. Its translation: CASGWGVVRAGELFF.

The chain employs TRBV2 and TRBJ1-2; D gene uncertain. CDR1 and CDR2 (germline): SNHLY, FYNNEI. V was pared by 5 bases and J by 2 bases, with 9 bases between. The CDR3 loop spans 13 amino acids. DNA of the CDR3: TGTGCCAGCAGTTATTCCTCGAACTATGGCTACACCTTC. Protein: CASSYSSNYGYTF.

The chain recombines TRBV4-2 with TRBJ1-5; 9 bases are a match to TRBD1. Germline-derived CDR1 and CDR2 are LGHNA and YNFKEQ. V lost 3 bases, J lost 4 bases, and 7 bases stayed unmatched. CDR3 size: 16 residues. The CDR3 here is CASSQTDRGSNQPQHF. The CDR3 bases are TGTGCCAGCAGCCAGACGGACAGGGGAAGTAATCAGCCCCAGCATTTT.

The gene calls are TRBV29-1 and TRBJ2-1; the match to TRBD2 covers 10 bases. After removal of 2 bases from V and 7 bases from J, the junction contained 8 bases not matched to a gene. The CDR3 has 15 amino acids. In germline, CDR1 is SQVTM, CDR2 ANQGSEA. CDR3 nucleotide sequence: TGCAGCGTTGAACGCGGGACTAGCGAGACAAATGAGCAGTTCTTC. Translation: CSVERGTSETNEQFF.

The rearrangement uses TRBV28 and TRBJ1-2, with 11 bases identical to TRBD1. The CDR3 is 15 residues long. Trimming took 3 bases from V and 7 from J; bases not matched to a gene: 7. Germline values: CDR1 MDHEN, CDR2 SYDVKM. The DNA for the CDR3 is TGTGCCAGCAGTTTTCCAACGGACAGGGGGCTTGGCTACACCTTC. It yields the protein CASSFPTDRGLGYTF.

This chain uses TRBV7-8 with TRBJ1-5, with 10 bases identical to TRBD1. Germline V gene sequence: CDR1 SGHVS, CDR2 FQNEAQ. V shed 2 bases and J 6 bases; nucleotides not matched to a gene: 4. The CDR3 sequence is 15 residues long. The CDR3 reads CASSLQGQGSQPQHF. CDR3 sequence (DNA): TGTGCCAGCAGCTTACAGGGACAGGGGAGTCAGCCCCAGCATTTT.

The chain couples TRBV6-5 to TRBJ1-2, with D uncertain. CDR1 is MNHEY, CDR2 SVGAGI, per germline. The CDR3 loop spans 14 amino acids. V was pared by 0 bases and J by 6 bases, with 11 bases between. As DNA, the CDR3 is TGTGCCAGCAGTTACTCGAATGCGGGCCATGGCTACACCTTC. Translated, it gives CASSYSNAGHGYTF.

The CDR3 DNA reads as TGTGCCAGCACGCGCGCAGACATGAACACTGAAGCTTTCTTT. Residues: CASTRADMNTEAFF. V is TRBV25-1 and J is TRBJ1-1; no reliable D call. This CDR3 contains 14 residues. CDR1 and CDR2 (germline): MGHDK, SYGVNS. Trimming took off 7 bases at V and 0 bases at J, with 12 bases between the two ends. The whole variable domain, filled in from reference TRBV25-1 and TRBJ1-1, reads EADIYQTPRYLVIGTGKKITLECSQTMGHDKMYWYQQDPGMELHLIHYSYGVNSTEKGDLSSESTVSRIRTEHFPLTLESARPSHTSQYLCASTRADMNTEAFFGQGTRLTVV.

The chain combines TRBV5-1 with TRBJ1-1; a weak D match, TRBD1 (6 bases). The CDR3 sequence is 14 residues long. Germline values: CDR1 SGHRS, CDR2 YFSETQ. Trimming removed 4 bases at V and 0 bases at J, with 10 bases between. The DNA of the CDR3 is TGCGCCAGCAGCCTGGGGGCCTTGAACACTGAAGCTTTCTTT. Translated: CASSLGALNTEAFF.

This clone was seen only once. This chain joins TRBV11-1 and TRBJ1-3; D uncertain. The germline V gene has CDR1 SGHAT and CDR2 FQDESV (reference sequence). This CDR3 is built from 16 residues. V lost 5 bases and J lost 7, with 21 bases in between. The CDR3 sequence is CASSRVDLGVRNTIYF. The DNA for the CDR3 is TGTGCCAGCAGCCGAGTAGATCTTGGGGTTAGGAACACCATATATTTT.

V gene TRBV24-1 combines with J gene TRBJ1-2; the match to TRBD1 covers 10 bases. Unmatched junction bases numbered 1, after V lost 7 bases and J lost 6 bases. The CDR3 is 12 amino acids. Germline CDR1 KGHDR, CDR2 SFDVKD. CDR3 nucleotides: TGTGCCACCAGGGGGACAGGGGATGGCTACACCTTC. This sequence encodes CATRGTGDGYTF.

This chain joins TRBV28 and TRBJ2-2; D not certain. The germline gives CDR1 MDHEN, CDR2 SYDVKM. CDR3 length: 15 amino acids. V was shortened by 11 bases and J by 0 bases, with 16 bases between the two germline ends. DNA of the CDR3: TGTGCCGGAGCCCCCGGTTTTGCGAACACCGGGGAGCTGTTTTTT. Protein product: CAGAPGFANTGELFF.

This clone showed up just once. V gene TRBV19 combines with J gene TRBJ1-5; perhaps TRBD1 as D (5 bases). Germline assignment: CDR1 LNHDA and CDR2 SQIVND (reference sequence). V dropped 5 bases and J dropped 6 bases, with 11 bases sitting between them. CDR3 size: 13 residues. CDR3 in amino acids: CASSPGLVQPQHF. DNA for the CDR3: TGTGCCAGTAGTCCGGGACTTGTTCAGCCCCAGCATTTT.

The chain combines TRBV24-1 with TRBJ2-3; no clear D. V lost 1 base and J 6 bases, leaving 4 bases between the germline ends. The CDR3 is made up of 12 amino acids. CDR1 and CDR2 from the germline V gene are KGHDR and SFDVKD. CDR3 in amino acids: CATSDFADTQYF. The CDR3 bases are TGTGCCACCAGTGATTTTGCCGATACGCAGTATTTT.

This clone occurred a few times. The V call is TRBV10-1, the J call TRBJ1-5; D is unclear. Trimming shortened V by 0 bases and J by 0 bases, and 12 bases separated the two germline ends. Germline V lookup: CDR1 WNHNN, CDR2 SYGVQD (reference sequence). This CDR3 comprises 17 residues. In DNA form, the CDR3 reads TGCGCCAGCAGTGAGTCGAGCCAGGTTGATAGCAATCAGCCCCAGCATTTT. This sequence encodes CASSESSQVDSNQPQHF.

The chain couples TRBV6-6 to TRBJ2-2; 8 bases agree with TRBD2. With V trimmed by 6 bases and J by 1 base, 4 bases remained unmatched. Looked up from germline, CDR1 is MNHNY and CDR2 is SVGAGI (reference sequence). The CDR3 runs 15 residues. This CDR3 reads CASSTAGGNTGELFF. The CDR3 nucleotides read TGTGCCAGCAGCACCGCGGGGGGGAACACCGGGGAGCTGTTTTTT.

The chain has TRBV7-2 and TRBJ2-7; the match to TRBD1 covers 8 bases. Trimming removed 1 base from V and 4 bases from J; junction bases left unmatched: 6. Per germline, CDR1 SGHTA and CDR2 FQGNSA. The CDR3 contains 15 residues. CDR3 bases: TGTGCCAGCAGCTTAGGACAGGGGTTTGGGTACGAGCAGTACTTC. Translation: CASSLGQGFGYEQYF.

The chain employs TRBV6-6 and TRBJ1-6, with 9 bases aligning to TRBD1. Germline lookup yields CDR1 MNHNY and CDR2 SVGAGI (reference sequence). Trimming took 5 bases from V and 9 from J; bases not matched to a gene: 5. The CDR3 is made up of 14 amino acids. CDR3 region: CASSKGQGVSPLHF. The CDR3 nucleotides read TGTGCCAGCAGTAAGGGACAGGGTGTTTCACCCCTCCACTTT.

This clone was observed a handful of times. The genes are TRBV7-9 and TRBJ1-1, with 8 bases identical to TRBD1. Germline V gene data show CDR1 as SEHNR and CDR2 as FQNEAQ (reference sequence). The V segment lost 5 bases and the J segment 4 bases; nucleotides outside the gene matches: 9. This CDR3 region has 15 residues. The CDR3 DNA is TGTGCCAGCAGCACAACCAGGGGGCGTAGCACTGAAGCTTTCTTT. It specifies CASSTTRGRSTEAFF.

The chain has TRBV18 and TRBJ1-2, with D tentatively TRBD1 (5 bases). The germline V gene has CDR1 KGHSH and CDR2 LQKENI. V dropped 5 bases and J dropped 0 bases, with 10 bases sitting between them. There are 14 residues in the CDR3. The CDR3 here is CASSAGTANYGYTF. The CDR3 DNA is TGTGCCAGCTCAGCCGGGACTGCTAACTATGGCTACACCTTC.

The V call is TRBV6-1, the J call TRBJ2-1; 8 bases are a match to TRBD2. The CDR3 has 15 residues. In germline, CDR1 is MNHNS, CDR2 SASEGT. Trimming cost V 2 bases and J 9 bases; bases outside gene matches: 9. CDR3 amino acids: CASSEPGLGRVEQFF. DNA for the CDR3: TGTGCCAGCAGTGAACCGGGACTAGGGCGCGTTGAGCAGTTCTTC.

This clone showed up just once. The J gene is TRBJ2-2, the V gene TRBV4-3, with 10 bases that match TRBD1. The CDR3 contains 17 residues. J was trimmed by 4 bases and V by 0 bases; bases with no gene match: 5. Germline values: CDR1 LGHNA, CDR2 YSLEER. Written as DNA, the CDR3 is TGCGCCAGCAGCCAAGAGGCGACAGGGGGCATCACCGGGGAGCTGTTTTTT. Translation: CASSQEATGGITGELFF.

The CDR3 is CASSLLAGGPDEQFF. The CDR3 DNA is TGTGCCAGCAGTTTACTAGCGGGGGGGCCGGATGAGCAGTTCTTC. The genes are TRBV28 and TRBJ2-1, with 12 bases aligning to TRBD2. Germline V gene data show CDR1 as MDHEN and CDR2 as SYDVKM. Trimming at V came to 2 bases and at J to 8 bases, leaving 4 bases not matched to a gene. The CDR3 runs to 15 residues.